This section outlines one TCR beta chain sequence together with its context. No antigen is known for it. The DNA is left out, because the CDR3 cannot be placed on it with certainty; the CDR3 is given as TCRdb lists it. In germline, CDR1 is MDHEN, CDR2 SYDVKM. Ends included, the CDR3 has 16 residues. This record comes from a study of cytomegalovirus exposure and HLA in healthy donors. Findings of the study overall: Usually a TCR sequence was rare, but some public TCRs were found in many donors.

The protocol was immunoSEQ multiplex PCR, while the TCRdb copy is restricted to in-frame clones and leaves out a portion. The data hold approximately 53,000 clones, with roughly 92% observed a single time. V and J are TRBV28 and TRBJ1-2; TRBD1 is taken as the D call from the table, unchecked against the DNA. Sequenced input: PBMCs. The source is a man aged 18 to 35 in good health and CMV-seronegative. This chain's CDR3 is CASSFRARGRGNGYTF.